This TCR beta chain was observed in a study of blood T cells in healthy people across ages. The wider study: For every two T cells, template switching captured about one barcoded beta molecule.

A second roughly 7 to 12 cycle PCR used barcoded and J-beta primers. TCRdb redid the calling of the 5' RACE reads with MiXCR, one entry per CDR3 protein. The sample lists about 970,000 distinct CDR3 sequences, roughly half seen once, with about a fifth in the top ten. Germline CDR1 and CDR2: DFQATT and SNEGSKA (reference sequence). The length of the CDR3 is 15 residues. The V and J ends lost 1 base and 0 bases, in that order; junction bases with no gene match: 1. Specimen: blood. The genes are TRBV20-1 and TRBJ2-3, with 10 bases that match TRBD2. The clonotype was recovered from an older woman in good health. The CDR3 region has the DNA TGCAGTGCTAGAGGGACTAGCGGAAGCACAGATACGCAGTATTTT. Encoded protein: CSARGTSGSTDTQYF.